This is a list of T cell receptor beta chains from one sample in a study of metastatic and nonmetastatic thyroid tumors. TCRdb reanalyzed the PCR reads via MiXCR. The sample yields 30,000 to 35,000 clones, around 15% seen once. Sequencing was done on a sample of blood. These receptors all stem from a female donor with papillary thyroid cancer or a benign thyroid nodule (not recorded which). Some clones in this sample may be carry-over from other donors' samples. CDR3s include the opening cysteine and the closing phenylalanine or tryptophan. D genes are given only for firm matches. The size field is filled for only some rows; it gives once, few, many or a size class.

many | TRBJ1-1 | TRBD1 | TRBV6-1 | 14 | CATRQGAMNTEAFF | TGTGCCACCCGACAGGGGGCGATGAACACTGAAGCTTTCTTT
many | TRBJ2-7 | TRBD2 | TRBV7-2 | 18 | CASSLKGVRTSIPYEQYF | TGTGCCAGCAGCTTAAAAGGGGTCCGGACTAGCATTCCCTACGAGCAGTACTTC
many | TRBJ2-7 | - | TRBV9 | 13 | CASSPQSSYEQYF | TGTGCCAGCAGCCCCCAGAGCTCCTACGAGCAGTACTTC
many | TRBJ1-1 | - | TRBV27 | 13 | CASSPPPGPGAFF | TGTGCCAGCAGTCCCCCTCCGGGACCGGGAGCTTTCTTT
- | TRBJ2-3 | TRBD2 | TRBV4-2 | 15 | CASSHGRCSTDAQYF | TGTGCCAGCAGCCACGGGAGGTGTAGCACAGATGCGCAGTATTTT
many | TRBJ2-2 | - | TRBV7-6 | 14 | CASSSGRTSGELFF | TGTGCCAGCAGCTCGGGACGTACGTCCGGGGAGCTGTTTTTT
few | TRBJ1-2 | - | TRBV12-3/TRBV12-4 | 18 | CASRLVTWRVGDNYGYTF | TGTGCGAGCAGGCTTGTGACCTGGCGGGTGGGAGATAACTATGGCTACACCTTC
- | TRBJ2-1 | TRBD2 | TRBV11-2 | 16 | CAISLRGGLRGDEHFF | TGTGCCATCAGCTTACGGGGGGGACTCCGAGGCGATGAGCATTTCTTC
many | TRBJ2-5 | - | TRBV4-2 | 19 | CASSQDWLGLTGEWETQYF | TGTGCCAGCAGCCAAGATTGGCTAGGGCTGACCGGGGAATGGGAGACCCAGTACTTC
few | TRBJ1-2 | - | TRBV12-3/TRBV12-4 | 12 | CASSLNNYGYTF | TGTGCCAGCAGTTTGAATAACTATGGCTACACCTTC
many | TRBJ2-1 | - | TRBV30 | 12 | CASQGPGNEQFF | TGTGCCTCACAGGGACCTGGGAATGAGCAGTTCTTC
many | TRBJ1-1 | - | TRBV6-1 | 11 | CASTRGREAFF | TGTGCCAGCACGCGGGGGCGGGAAGCTTTCTTT
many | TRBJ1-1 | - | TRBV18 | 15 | CASSSLMVDISEAFF | TGTGCCAGCTCATCACTGATGGTCGACATCAGTGAAGCTTTCTTT
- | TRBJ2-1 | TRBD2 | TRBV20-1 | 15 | CSAGTMSVSYNEQFF | TGCAGTGCTGGGACTATGAGTGTTTCCTACAATGAGCAGTTCTTC
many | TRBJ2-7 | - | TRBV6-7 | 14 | CASSLTGTPYEQYF | TGTGCCAGCAGTCTCACCGGGACACCCTACGAGCAGTACTTC
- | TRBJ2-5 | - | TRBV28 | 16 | CASILYGGGVSGTQYF | TGTGCCAGCATTTTATATGGGGGAGGCGTGTCGGGGACCCAGTACTTC
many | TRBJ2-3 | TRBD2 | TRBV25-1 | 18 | CASTEIDGTSGNTDTQYF | TGTGCCAGCACCGAAATCGACGGGACTAGCGGCAACACAGATACGCAGTATTTT
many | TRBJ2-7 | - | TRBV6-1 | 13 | CASRDTNSYEQYF | TGTGCCAGCAGGGACACGAACTCCTACGAGCAGTACTTC
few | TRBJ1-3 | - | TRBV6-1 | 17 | CASSERFYSGPGNTIYF | TGTGCCAGCAGTGAAAGATTTTATTCAGGGCCTGGAAACACCATATATTTT
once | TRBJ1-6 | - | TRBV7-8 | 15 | CASSFSAGNNSPLHF | TGTGCCAGCAGCTTTTCGGCAGGGAATAATTCACCCCTCCACTTT
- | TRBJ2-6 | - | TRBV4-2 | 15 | CACSPPLSGANVLTF | TGTGCCTGCAGCCCCCCCCTCTCTGGGGCCAACGTCCTTACTTTC
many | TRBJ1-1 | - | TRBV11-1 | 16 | CASRSAPLGADTEAFF | TGTGCCAGCAGGTCCGCCCCGTTGGGAGCGGACACTGAAGCTTTCTTT
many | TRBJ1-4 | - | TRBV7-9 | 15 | CASSFSDLRQEKLFF | TGTGCCAGCAGCTTTTCTGACCTAAGACAGGAAAAACTGTTTTTT
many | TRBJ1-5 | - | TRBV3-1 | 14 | CASSQRGGNQPQHF | TGTGCCAGCAGCCAACGGGGAGGCAATCAGCCCCAGCATTTT
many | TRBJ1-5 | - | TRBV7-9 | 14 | CASSLIGDNQPQHF | TGTGCCAGCAGCTTAATAGGGGACAATCAGCCCCAGCATTTT
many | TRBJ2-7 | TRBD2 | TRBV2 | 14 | CASREGLLSYEQYF | TGTGCCAGCAGGGAGGGACTACTCTCCTACGAGCAGTACTTC
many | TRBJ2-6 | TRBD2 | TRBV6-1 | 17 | CASTREGLDSGANVLTF | TGTGCCAGCACCCGGGAGGGGCTCGACTCTGGGGCCAACGTCCTGACTTTC
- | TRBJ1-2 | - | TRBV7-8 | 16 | CASSFIPGQGENGYTF | TGTGCCAGCAGCTTCATCCCGGGCCAGGGAGAGAATGGCTACACCTTC
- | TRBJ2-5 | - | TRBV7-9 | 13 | CASSSRGGETQYF | TGTGCCAGCAGCTCCCGCGGAGGGGAGACCCAGTACTTC
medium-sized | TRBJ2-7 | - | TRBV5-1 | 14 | CASSLRDPLYEQYF | TGCGCCAGCAGCTTACGGGACCCCCTCTACGAGCAGTACTTC
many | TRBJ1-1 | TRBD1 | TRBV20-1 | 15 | CSARRTGAQNTEAFF | TGCAGTGCCCGCCGGACAGGGGCCCAGAACACTGAAGCTTTCTTT
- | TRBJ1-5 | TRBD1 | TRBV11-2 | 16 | CASSWTGVWVNQPQHF | TGTGCCAGCAGCTGGACAGGGGTATGGGTCAATCAGCCCCAGCATTTT
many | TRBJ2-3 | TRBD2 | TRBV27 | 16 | CASSSLAGAFTDTQYF | TGTGCCAGCAGTTCACTAGCGGGAGCTTTTACAGATACGCAGTATTTT
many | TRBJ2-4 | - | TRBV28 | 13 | CATARGAKNIQYF | TGTGCCACGGCCCGAGGGGCCAAAAACATTCAGTACTTC
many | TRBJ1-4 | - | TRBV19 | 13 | CASQGYGNEKLFF | TGTGCCTCCCAGGGTTACGGTAATGAAAAACTGTTTTTT
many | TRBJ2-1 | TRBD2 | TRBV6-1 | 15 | CASRTGTSGRAEQFF | TGTGCCAGCAGGACCGGGACTAGCGGGAGGGCTGAGCAGTTCTTC